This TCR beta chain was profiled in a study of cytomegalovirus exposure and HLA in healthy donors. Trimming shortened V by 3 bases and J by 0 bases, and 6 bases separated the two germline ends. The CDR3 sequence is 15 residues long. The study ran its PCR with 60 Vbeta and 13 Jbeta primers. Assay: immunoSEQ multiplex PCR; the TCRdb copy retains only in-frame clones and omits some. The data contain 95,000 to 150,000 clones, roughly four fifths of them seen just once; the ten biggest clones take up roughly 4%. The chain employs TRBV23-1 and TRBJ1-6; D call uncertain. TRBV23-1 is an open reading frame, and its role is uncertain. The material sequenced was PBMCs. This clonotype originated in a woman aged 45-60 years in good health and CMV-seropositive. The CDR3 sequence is CASSHEGSYNSPLHF. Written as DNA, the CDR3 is TGCGCCAGCAGTCACGAGGGCTCCTATAATTCACCCCTCCACTTT.